Below, one T cell receptor (beta chain) is given with its context. Ten or more counts support this clonotype. Its antigen is still unknown. Base qualities are not recorded, but no much larger clone differs from it by a single base. This specimen comes from a study of T cells in Graves' hyperthyroidism and ophthalmopathy (dated by TCRdb to the late 2010s). Turning to the overall study: TCR V-J signatures able to tell the groups apart were searched for in a discovery cohort of about a hundred patients, of whom approximately 40 had Graves' ophthalmopathy and roughly 57 had stable Graves' hyperthyroidism. Whether ophthalmopathy could be predicted prospectively was tested in an independent validation cohort made up of under 20 hyperthyroidism patients plus 17 patients who later progressed to ophthalmopathy. The 75 to 100 discovery patients were randomly divided into training and test sets at a 7:3 ratio. In more than 5 Graves' hyperthyroidism patients, the study also compared T-cell repertoires from thyroid tissue with T-cell repertoires from blood. Once sampling was done, hyperthyroidism patients were given methimazole at a starting dose of 30 mg daily, whereas ophthalmopathy patients were given high-dose intravenous methylprednisolone. The paper describes TCR Vbeta CDR3 sequencing of 130 to 150 peripheral blood samples, made up of around 41 ophthalmopathy patients, some 80 hyperthyroidism patients and 17 progressor patients. The paper as a whole reports these results and caveats: Sample size was not statistically predetermined, and investigators were not blinded to group allocation. Ophthalmopathy was separated from stable hyperthyroidism by a 13 V-J signature model, with over 85% sensitivity and around 81% specificity obtained in cross-validation and 80%/75% obtained in testing. In validation, the model predicted progression to ophthalmopathy with just under 71% sensitivity and over 72% specificity, a median of 6.5 months before onset. Most expanded thyroid clonotypes (frequency above 0.001) were also detected in blood, a finding suggesting that blood repertoires may reflect thyroid immune responses.

Patients with uncontrolled infections, other autoimmune diseases, pregnancy or lactation were excluded. Clinical symptoms, serum thyroxine and TRAb, thyroid ultrasound, and orbital computed tomography formed the basis for the diagnoses. Total RNA was extracted using Trizol reagent, and RNA quality was assessed on an Agilent 2100 Bioanalyzer. Including cysteine and phenylalanine, the CDR3 has 15 amino acids. Of the read, only the CDR3 DNA is kept; its 45 bases are in frame from base 1. Germline trimming amounts to 1 base on V and 5 bases on J, with 10 as the count of junction bases outside the gene matches. CDR1 DFQATT and CDR2 SNEGSKA were looked up in the germline V gene (reference sequence). TCR beta CDR3 regions were amplified from RNA transcripts. A first-round RT-PCR of the TCR CDR3 used the HTBI primer set with the Qiagen OneStep RT-PCR kit. Libraries were constructed in a second round of multiplex PCR, after which size selection and purification were carried out. Paired-end sequencing of the libraries was performed with 100 bp reads on an Illumina HiSeq2000. Turning to the authors' computational methods: Raw data were processed with SOAPnuke, discarding reads with adapters, uncalled bases, mean Phred below 15, or no exact constant-primer or identifier match. High-quality paired reads were merged using COPE v1.2.5, and each unique nucleotide sequence was defined as a clonotype. Clonotypes were aligned to IMGT TRBV, TRBD and TRBJ reference segments using MiTCR v1.1. Analysis was restricted to V-J combinations with a frequency above 0.0001, which covered about 99% of repertoires. The TCS score was defined as the ratio of F50 (clonal expansion) to E x V (chaos), calculated using BLOSUM62-based TCRdist between CDR3 peptides within each V-J. Welch's t-statistics and random forest reduced roughly 540 V-J features to roughly 13, which were used in a naive Bayes classifier (R e1071). The similarity between thyroid and blood repertoires was quantified using the Morisita-Horn index. Through fastp at Q25 and MiXCR, TCRdb rebuilt clones from the public reads, retaining in-frame beta chains. When rows share a CDR3 protein, they turn into one entry using the most common DNA and genes. The V and J calls reflect TCRdb's pipeline rather than the authors' work. The table for this sample lists 600,000 to 700,000 distinct CDR3 sequences; 45% of them were counted only once. The top ten clonotypes cover less than 9.5% of the sample.

The V and J segments used are TRBV20-1 and TRBJ2-7, with 8 bases in between that match TRBD1. This clonotype originated in an adult man with Graves' disease, either hyperthyroidism or ophthalmopathy (not recorded which). Sequencing was performed on peripheral blood or thyroid tissue (not recorded which). CDR3 region: CSARALDRGRDEQYF. Here is the DNA: TGCAGTGCTAGAGCCCTCGACAGGGGACGGGACGAGCAGTACTTC.